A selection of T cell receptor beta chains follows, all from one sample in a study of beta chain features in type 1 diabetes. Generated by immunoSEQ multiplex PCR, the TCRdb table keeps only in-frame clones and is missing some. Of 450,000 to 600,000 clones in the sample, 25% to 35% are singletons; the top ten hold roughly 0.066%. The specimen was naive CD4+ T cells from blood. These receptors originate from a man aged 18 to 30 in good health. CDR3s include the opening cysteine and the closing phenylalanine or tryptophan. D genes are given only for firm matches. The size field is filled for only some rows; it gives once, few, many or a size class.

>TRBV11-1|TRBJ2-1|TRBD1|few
CASSLWTGDVNEQFF
TGTGCCAGCAGCCTCTGGACAGGGGATGTCAATGAGCAGTTCTTC
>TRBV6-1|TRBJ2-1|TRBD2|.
CASSQVAGSPSYNEQFF
TGTGCCAGCAGTCAAGTAGCGGGTTCCCCCTCCTACAATGAGCAGTTCTTC
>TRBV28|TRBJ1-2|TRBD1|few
CASSIDRDRIFHGGYTF
TGTGCCAGCAGTATTGACCGGGACAGGATTTTTCATGGCGGCTACACCTTC
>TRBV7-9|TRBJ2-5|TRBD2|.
CASSLDMGGTSGKYF
TGTGCCAGCAGCTTAGATATGGGCGGGACTAGCGGCAAGTACTTC
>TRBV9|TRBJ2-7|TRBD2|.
CASSPQTSGALGEQYF
TGTGCCAGCAGCCCCCAGACTAGCGGGGCTCTCGGGGAGCAGTACTTC
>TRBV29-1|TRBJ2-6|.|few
CSVVGGLGANVLTF
TGCAGCGTTGTCGGCGGGCTAGGGGCCAACGTCCTGACTTTC
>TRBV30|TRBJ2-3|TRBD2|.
CAWSFLAGGTDTQYF
TGTGCCTGGAGTTTCCTAGCGGGAGGGACAGATACGCAGTATTTT
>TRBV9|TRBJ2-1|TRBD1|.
CASSVAGTDSYNEQFF
TGTGCCAGCAGCGTGGCCGGGACAGACTCCTACAATGAGCAGTTCTTC
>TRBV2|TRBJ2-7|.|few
CASSDLRQAAYEQYF
TGTGCCAGCAGTGATCTTAGACAGGCGGCCTACGAGCAGTACTTC
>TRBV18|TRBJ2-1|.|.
CASSPSGRYNEQFF
TGTGCCAGCTCACCAAGTGGGAGGTACAATGAGCAGTTCTTC
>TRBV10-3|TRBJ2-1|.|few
CAISESYFNNEQFF
TGTGCCATCAGTGAGTCTTACTTCAACAATGAGCAGTTCTTC
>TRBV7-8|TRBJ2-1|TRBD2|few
CASSPWRLALNEQFF
TGTGCCAGCAGCCCATGGAGACTAGCGCTCAATGAGCAGTTCTTC
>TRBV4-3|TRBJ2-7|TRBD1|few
CASSPLGTGLDEQYF
TGCGCCAGCAGCCCGCTTGGGACAGGGCTGGACGAGCAGTACTTC
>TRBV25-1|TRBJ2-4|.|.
CASSEYSIQYF
TGTGCCAGCAGTGAATACAGCATTCAGTACTTC
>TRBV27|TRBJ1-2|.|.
CASRGSNYGYTF
TGTGCCAGCAGGGGCAGTAACTATGGCTACACCTTC
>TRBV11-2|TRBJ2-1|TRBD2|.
CASSKGLADYNEQFF
TGTGCCAGCAGCAAGGGACTAGCGGACTACAATGAGCAGTTCTTC
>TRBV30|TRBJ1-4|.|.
CAWSAQVMKLFF
TGTGCCTGGAGTGCCCAGGTCATGAAACTGTTTTTT
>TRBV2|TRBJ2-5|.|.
CASIAVGETQYF
TGTGCCAGCATCGCAGTAGGAGAGACCCAGTACTTC
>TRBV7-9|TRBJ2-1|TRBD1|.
CASKTGPGQVYNEQFF
TGTGCCAGCAAAACGGGGCCGGGACAGGTCTACAATGAGCAGTTCTTC
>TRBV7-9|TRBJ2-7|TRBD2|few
CASSRGGQRSSYEQYF
TGTGCCAGCAGCCGCGGGGGGCAGAGGAGCTCCTACGAGCAGTACTTC
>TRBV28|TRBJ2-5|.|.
CASSAPDRYQETQYF
TGTGCCAGCAGTGCGCCCGACAGATACCAAGAGACCCAGTACTTC
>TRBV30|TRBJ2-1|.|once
CAWSVQGNEQFF
TGTGCCTGGAGTGTACAAGGAAATGAGCAGTTCTTC
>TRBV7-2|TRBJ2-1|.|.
CASSLSSLEGEQFF
TGTGCCAGCAGCTTATCGAGCCTAGAAGGTGAGCAGTTCTTC
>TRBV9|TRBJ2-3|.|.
CASSVAWRDTQYF
TGTGCCAGCAGCGTAGCCTGGAGGGATACGCAGTATTTT
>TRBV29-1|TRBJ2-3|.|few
CSAQSDTDTQYF
TGCAGCGCCCAATCTGACACAGATACGCAGTATTTT
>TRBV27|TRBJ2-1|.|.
CASSREGSYNEQFF
TGTGCCAGCAGCAGAGAGGGGTCCTACAATGAGCAGTTCTTC